This T cell receptor beta chain originates from a study of persistence of HIV-infected CD4 T cells. On this clone: Its antigen is currently unknown.

CDR3 length: 16 amino acids. The trim removed 5 bases at V and 4 bases at J, leaving 7 bases unmatched. Per the germline V gene, CDR1 is LNHNV and CDR2 is YYDKDF (reference sequence). The libraries were made with immunoSEQ version 4 in survey mode. Assay: immunoSEQ multiplex PCR; the TCRdb copy retains only in-frame clones and omits some. The sample lists approximately 25,000 clones, approximately 74% seen once, with over 1.5% in the top ten. The stimulus was an HIV-1 Gag 15-mer peptide pool, around 1.1 ug/peptide/mL. CD4+ T cells upregulating both CD40 ligand and CD69 were sorted as responding cells.

The receptor comes from an adult man with HIV who was CMV-seropositive. V and J are TRBV15 and TRBJ2-6, with 8 nucleotides matching TRBD1. The source was CD4+ T cells sorted from PBMCs after 18-hour stimulation, collected from a patient who received antiretroviral therapy. Here the CDR3 reads CATSGWDRQGANVLTF. The CDR3 DNA follows: TGTGCCACCAGCGGGTGGGACAGGCAAGGGGCCAACGTCCTGACTTTC.